The 9 T cell receptor beta chains below come from one sample, sequenced in a study of shared clonotypes between healthy human individuals. Using immunoSEQ multiplex PCR, the repertoire was profiled, and TCRdb retains in-frame clones only, with some absent. The data show approximately 500,000 clones, about three quarters seen once. The sample consisted of PBMCs. The receptor set was obtained from a woman in her forties in good health. Some clones in this sample may be carry-over from other donors' samples.

This clone was recorded a few times. The CDR3 loop is CASSQDNSAGLTGGTEAFF. The CDR3 DNA sequence: TGCGCCAGCAGCCAAGATAATTCGGCAGGCCTCACGGGAGGGACTGAAGCTTTCTTT. J is TRBJ1-1 and V is TRBV4-3; no clear D gene. This CDR3 is 19 amino acids long. Germline V gene sequence: CDR1 LGHNA, CDR2 YSLEER. V was clipped by 0 bases and J by 5 bases, with 25 bases between them.

The chain links TRBV30 to TRBJ2-1; TRBD2 aligns across 8 bases. This CDR3 has 13 amino acids. CDR1 is GTSNPN and CDR2 is SVGIG in the germline V gene (reference sequence). Trimming cost V 5 bases and J 8 bases; bases outside gene matches: 8. The CDR3 here is CAWGLAGGDEQFF. The CDR3 region has the DNA TGTGCCTGGGGACTAGCAGGAGGGGATGAGCAGTTCTTC.

Regarding this clone: This CDR3 is also generated by other DNA sequences in the sample. The genes are TRBV6-5 and TRBJ1-2; D unclear. Trimming cost V 2 bases and J 2 bases, with 6 bases left between them. The CDR3 runs to 13 residues. Germline V gene data show CDR1 as MNHEY and CDR2 as SVGAGI. For the CDR3, the DNA is TGTGCCAGCAGTTACAGGCAGAACTATGGCTACACCTTC. This translates into CASSYRQNYGYTF.

The V and J genes are TRBV5-4 and TRBJ1-2; possible D gene TRBD1, 5 bases. Trimming left V 5 bases short and J 2 bases short, with 16 bases between. Looked up from germline, CDR1 is SGHNT and CDR2 is YYREEE (reference sequence). This CDR3 is built from 15 residues. Here the CDR3 DNA reads TGTGCCAGCAGACCGGGGAGCAGGGACAACTATGGCTACACCTTC. Translation gives CASRPGSRDNYGYTF.

The rearrangement uses TRBV5-1 and TRBJ1-1; the match to TRBD1 covers 7 bases. The CDR3 consists of 13 residues. CDR1 is SGHRS, CDR2 YFSETQ, per germline. J was trimmed by 5 bases and V by 2 bases; bases with no gene match: 3. The DNA for the CDR3 is TGCGCCAGCAGCTTTACAGGGGTGACTGAAGCTTTCTTT. Protein sequence: CASSFTGVTEAFF. The variable domain in full, with the rest retrieved from reference TRBV5-1 and TRBJ1-1, is KAGVTQTPRYLIKTRGQQVTLSCSPISGHRSVSWYQQTPGQGLQFLFEYFSETQRNKGNFPGRFSGRQFSNSRSEMNVSTLELGDSALYLCASSFTGVTEAFFGQGTRLTVV.

The gene calls are TRBV5-4 and TRBJ1-2; D is perhaps TRBD1 (5 bases). Germline CDR1 is SGHNT and CDR2 is YYREEE (reference sequence). This CDR3 region has 14 residues. The germline V and J ends were trimmed by 0 bases and 6 bases, with 12 bases remaining between them. Written as DNA, the CDR3 is TGTGCCAGCAGCTTGGCGGGGGAGGGACATGGCTACACCTTC. Residues: CASSLAGEGHGYTF.

The chain joins TRBV19 to TRBJ2-7; D possibly corresponds to TRBD1 (6 bases). With 7 bases removed from V and 3 bases from J, the gap between germline ends came to 13 bases. The germline gives CDR1 LNHDA, CDR2 SQIVND (reference sequence). The CDR3 is 13 residues long. The CDR3 region is CASTNRVGYEQYF. The CDR3, as DNA: TGTGCCAGTACCAACAGGGTTGGCTACGAGCAGTACTTC. Looking up the rest from reference TRBV19 and TRBJ2-7 gives the full variable domain: DGGITQSPKYLFRKEGQNVTLSCEQNLNHDAMYWYRQDPGQGLRLIYYSQIVNDFQKGDIAEGYSVSREKKESFPLTVTSAQKNPTAFYLCASTNRVGYEQYFGPGTRLTVT.

The V and J genes are TRBV30 and TRBJ2-6; D gene ambiguous. Germline V gene sequence: CDR1 GTSNPN, CDR2 SVGIG (reference sequence). The CDR3 sequence is 18 residues long. Between the trimmed V and J ends, which lost 2 bases and 0 bases, there was a span of 17 bases. Here the CDR3 reads CAWSRFGLHHSGANVLTF. For the CDR3, the DNA is TGTGCCTGGAGTCGATTCGGGTTACATCACTCTGGGGCCAACGTCCTGACTTTC.

J is TRBJ2-4 and V is TRBV29-1; TRBD2 might be the D (6 bases). V was cut by 3 bases and J by 3 bases, with 12 bases left in between. Germline V lookup: CDR1 SQVTM, CDR2 ANQGSEA. The CDR3 is 14 residues long. DNA of the CDR3: TGCAGCGTTGACGGTCCGGGGGACAAAAACATTCAGTACTTC. Translated, it gives CSVDGPGDKNIQYF.